These 23 T cell receptor beta chains were sequenced from one sample in a study of blood T cell repertoires in COVID-19. Generated by immunoSEQ multiplex PCR, the TCRdb table keeps only in-frame clones and is missing some. This sample yields 80,000 to 100,000 clones, of which 75% to 90% are seen a single time; 9% to 12% belongs to the top ten. The sequencing input was peripheral blood. These receptors were collected from a woman in her sixties or seventies with acute or convalescent COVID-19.

The genes are TRBV19 and TRBJ2-1, with TRBD2 as a possible D gene (7 bases). V dropped 9 bases and J dropped 0 bases, with 18 bases sitting between them. CDR1 and CDR2 (germline): LNHDA, SQIVND (reference sequence). The CDR3 runs 16 residues. CDR3 nucleotides: TGTGCCAGAGCCAAGGGGGGGGCAAGCTCCTACAATGAGCAGTTCTTC. Translated: CARAKGGASSYNEQFF.

The chain carries TRBV7-3 and TRBJ2-1; 9 bases are shared with TRBD2. Germline V lookup: CDR1 SGHTA, CDR2 FQGTGA. The CDR3 runs to 15 residues. J lost 4 bases, V lost 2 bases, and 3 bases had no gene match. CDR3 region: CASSLVAGDYNEQFF. CDR3 DNA sequence: TGTGCCAGCAGCTTAGTAGCGGGAGATTACAATGAGCAGTTCTTC.

CDR3: CASRAGLAGADNEQFF. CDR3 DNA sequence: TGCGCCAGCAGGGCGGGACTAGCGGGAGCCGACAATGAGCAGTTCTTC. The rearrangement uses TRBV5-1 and TRBJ2-1, with 14 bases aligning to TRBD2. The CDR3 contains 16 residues. The germline CDR1 and CDR2 sequences are SGHRS and YFSETQ. V lost 5 bases to trimming and J lost 5 bases; unmatched junction nucleotides: 6.

This sequence joins TRBV7-2 and TRBJ2-3, with TRBD2 as a possible D gene (6 bases). With 1 base removed from V and 1 base from J, the gap between germline ends came to 12 bases. There are 16 residues in the CDR3. Germline V gene data show CDR1 as SGHTA and CDR2 as FQGNSA. The DNA of the CDR3 is TGTGCCAGCAGCTTAGGGACTACTTCGCGCACAGATACGCAGTATTTT. Its protein is CASSLGTTSRTDTQYF.

There are a few counts of this clone. CDR3 sequence reads: CASSLGGPYGYTF. The CDR3 DNA reads TGCGCCAGCAGCTTGGGTGGCCCCTATGGCTACACCTTC. This sequence joins TRBV5-1 and TRBJ1-2; D unclear. The V end was cut by 0 bases, the J end by 4 bases, with 7 bases between. The CDR3 totals 13 residues. Germline V gene data show CDR1 as SGHRS and CDR2 as YFSETQ.

This sequence joins TRBV11-2 and TRBJ1-2; tentatively, D is TRBD1 (5 bases). CDR3 length: 13 amino acids. Trimming took 5 bases from V and 6 from J, leaving 13 bases between them. Germline V gene data show CDR1 as SGHAT and CDR2 as FQNNGV. CDR3 amino acids: CASSHGGDDGYTF. For the CDR3, the DNA is TGTGCCAGCAGCCACGGAGGGGACGATGGCTACACCTTC.

The sample holds one count of this clone. The V call is TRBV23-1, the J call TRBJ1-5; the D is unclear. TRBV23-1 is annotated as an ORF whose role is uncertain. Trimming pared 7 bases from V and 0 bases from J, leaving 7 bases between. This CDR3 contains 13 residues. CDR3 bases: TGCGCCAGCAAACCGGTTAGCAATCAGCCCCAGCATTTT. It specifies CASKPVSNQPQHF.

Only one count was recorded for this clone. The chain employs TRBV9 and TRBJ2-2; the match to TRBD2 covers 10 bases. With V trimmed by 5 bases and J by 1 base, 5 bases remained unmatched. Germline lookup yields CDR1 SGDLS and CDR2 YYNGEE. The CDR3 has 16 residues. The CDR3 nucleotides are TGTGCCAGCAGTTCAGGACTAGCGGTGAACACCGGGGAGCTGTTTTTT. The encoded protein is CASSSGLAVNTGELFF.

This chain joins TRBV2 and TRBJ2-7; unclear D gene. V dropped 2 bases and J dropped 4 bases, with 9 bases sitting between them. CDR3 length: 13 residues. Per germline, CDR1 SNHLY and CDR2 FYNNEI. CDR3 coding DNA: TGTGCCAGCAGTGAACAGGTCAGATACGAGCAGTACTTC. Its protein product is CASSEQVRYEQYF.

This clone came up many times. The genes are TRBV5-1 and TRBJ1-2, with 7 bases matching TRBD1. Germline CDR1 reads SGHRS; CDR2 reads YFSETQ. The CDR3 has 13 residues. V shed 0 bases, J shed 6 bases, and the junction held 2 bases outside the gene matches. Here the CDR3 DNA reads TGCGCCAGCAGCTTGGCTGGGACAGATGGCTACACCTTC. Amino acid sequence: CASSLAGTDGYTF.

The V call is TRBV5-8, the J call TRBJ2-5; tentatively, D is TRBD1 (5 bases). CDR1 and CDR2 (germline): SGHTS, YDEGEE. The CDR3 extends over 15 amino acids. Trimming cost V 1 base and J 7 bases, with 17 bases left between them. The CDR3 coding sequence is TGTGCCAGCAGCTTGTCAGGGCTTGGGATGTCGACCCAGTACTTC. Protein: CASSLSGLGMSTQYF. Full variable domain (missing parts from reference TRBV5-8 and TRBJ2-5): EAGVTQSPTHLIKTRGQQATLRCSPISGHTSVYWYQQALGLGLQFLLWYDEGEERNRGNFPPRFSGRQFPNYSSELNVNALELEDSALYLCASSLSGLGMSTQYFGPGTRLLVL.

The chain uses TRBV3-1 (or the pseudogene TRBV3-2) and TRBJ1-2; tentatively, D is TRBD1 (5 bases). The CDR3 runs 12 residues. In germline, CDR1 is LGHDT, CDR2 YNNKEL (reference sequence). Trimming took 4 bases from V and 4 from J, leaving 7 bases between them. The CDR3 sequence is CASSPRGYGYTF. CDR3 nucleotides: TGTGCCAGCAGCCCTAGGGGCTATGGCTACACCTTC.

The V call is TRBV7-3, the J call TRBJ1-3; 9 bases are a match to TRBD1. The V gene's germline CDR1 is SGHTA and CDR2 FQGTGA. The CDR3 runs 15 residues. V was pared by 3 bases and J by 0 bases, with 0 bases of the junction left unmatched. The CDR3: CASSLTGGSGNTIYF. In nucleotides, the CDR3 is TGTGCCAGCAGCTTGACAGGGGGCTCTGGAAACACCATATATTTT.

The gene calls are TRBV7-9 and TRBJ1-6; a weak D match, TRBD1 (6 bases). The CDR3 has 16 amino acids. The germline gives CDR1 SEHNR, CDR2 FQNEAQ (reference sequence). With 7 bases removed from V and 1 base from J, the gap between germline ends came to 14 bases. The CDR3 loop is CASNSEGGSYNSPLHF. The CDR3 nucleotides are TGTGCCAGCAACTCGGAGGGGGGGTCCTATAATTCACCCCTCCACTTT.

CDR3 region: CASSLTGQGSYEQYF. DNA for the CDR3: TGTGCCAGCAGCCTTACCGGACAGGGTTCCTACGAGCAGTACTTC. The chain is built from TRBV5-8 and TRBJ2-7, with TRBD1 matching over 8 bases. From germline, CDR1 is SGHTS and CDR2 YDEGEE. V lost 4 bases, J lost 1 base, and 7 bases stayed unmatched. The CDR3 runs to 15 residues.

This rearrangement joins TRBV5-4 to TRBJ2-5, with 8 nucleotides matching TRBD2. Losses at the gene ends were 4 bases for V and 6 bases for J; bases not matched to a gene: 5. The CDR3 covers 13 residues. CDR1 and CDR2 from the germline V gene are SGHNT and YYREEE (reference sequence). CDR3 sequence: CASSHSGKKTQYF. The CDR3 coding sequence is TGTGCCAGCAGCCATAGCGGGAAGAAGACCCAGTACTTC. The variable domain in full, with the rest retrieved from reference TRBV5-4 and TRBJ2-5, is ETGVTQSPTHLIKTRGQQVTLRCSSQSGHNTVSWYQQALGQGPQFIFQYYREEENGRGNFPPRFSGLQFPNYSSELNVNALELDDSALYLCASSHSGKKTQYFGPGTRLLVL.

The chain employs TRBV6-5 and TRBJ2-5, with unresolved D. The ends were cut back, 2 bases at V and 2 bases at J, with 12 bases in the middle. The CDR3 length is 15 residues. Per germline, CDR1 MNHEY and CDR2 SVGAGI. In nucleotides, the CDR3 is TGTGCCAGCAGTTACAAGTCGGCAGGACAAGAGACCCAGTACTTC. Translating gives CASSYKSAGQETQYF.

The V gene is TRBV15, the J gene TRBJ2-7, with D perhaps TRBD2 (6 bases). Germline V gene lookup returns CDR1 LNHNV and CDR2 YYDKDF (reference sequence). With 1 base removed from V and 4 bases from J, the gap between germline ends came to 11 bases. This CDR3 has 14 residues. The CDR3 sequence: CATSRGGTLYEQYF. CDR3 coding DNA: TGTGCCACCAGCAGAGGGGGGACTCTTTACGAGCAGTACTTC.

The chain links TRBV18 to TRBJ1-3, with 7 bases lining up with TRBD1. J gave up 1 base and V 0 bases, and 3 bases lay outside the gene matches. The CDR3 loop spans 16 amino acids. The germline gives CDR1 KGHSH, CDR2 LQKENI. The CDR3 spells CASSPPTGLSGNTIYF. In DNA, the CDR3 is TGTGCCAGCTCACCACCGACAGGGCTGTCTGGAAACACCATATATTTT.

J is TRBJ1-3 and V is TRBV19; no clear D. Germline V lookup: CDR1 LNHDA, CDR2 SQIVND (reference sequence). V gave up 1 base and J gave up 0 bases, with 7 bases separating them. This CDR3 is 15 amino acids long. The CDR3 region has the DNA TGTGCCAGTAGTATAGGCTGGAGCTCTGGAAACACCATATATTTT. It translates to CASSIGWSSGNTIYF.

This chain joins TRBV10-3 and TRBJ1-6; 7 positions agree with TRBD1. The germline V gene has CDR1 ENHRY and CDR2 SYGVKD. The CDR3 has 15 residues. Losses at the gene ends were 4 bases for V and 5 bases for J; bases not matched to a gene: 5. CDR3 in DNA: TGTGCCATCAGTGTGGCGGGGACAGATAATTCACCCCTCCACTTT. This encodes CAISVAGTDNSPLHF.

The chain has TRBV18 and TRBJ1-5, with 7 positions matching TRBD1. Germline V gene lookup returns CDR1 KGHSH and CDR2 LQKENI. The CDR3 runs 14 residues. With 1 base clipped from V and 4 bases from J, the junction kept 1 base outside the gene matches. CDR3 DNA sequence: TGTGCCAGCTCACCACAGGGGGCGAATCAGCCCCAGCATTTT. Protein sequence: CASSPQGANQPQHF.

J is TRBJ1-4 and V is TRBV28; 7 nucleotides line up with TRBD1. After removal of 4 bases from V and 6 bases from J, the junction contained 8 bases not matched to a gene. Germline assignment: CDR1 MDHEN and CDR2 SYDVKM. CDR3 length: 15 amino acids. As DNA, the CDR3 is TGTGCCAGCAGTTCCCCAGGGGGATCTTATGAAAAACTGTTTTTT. Encoded protein: CASSSPGGSYEKLFF.